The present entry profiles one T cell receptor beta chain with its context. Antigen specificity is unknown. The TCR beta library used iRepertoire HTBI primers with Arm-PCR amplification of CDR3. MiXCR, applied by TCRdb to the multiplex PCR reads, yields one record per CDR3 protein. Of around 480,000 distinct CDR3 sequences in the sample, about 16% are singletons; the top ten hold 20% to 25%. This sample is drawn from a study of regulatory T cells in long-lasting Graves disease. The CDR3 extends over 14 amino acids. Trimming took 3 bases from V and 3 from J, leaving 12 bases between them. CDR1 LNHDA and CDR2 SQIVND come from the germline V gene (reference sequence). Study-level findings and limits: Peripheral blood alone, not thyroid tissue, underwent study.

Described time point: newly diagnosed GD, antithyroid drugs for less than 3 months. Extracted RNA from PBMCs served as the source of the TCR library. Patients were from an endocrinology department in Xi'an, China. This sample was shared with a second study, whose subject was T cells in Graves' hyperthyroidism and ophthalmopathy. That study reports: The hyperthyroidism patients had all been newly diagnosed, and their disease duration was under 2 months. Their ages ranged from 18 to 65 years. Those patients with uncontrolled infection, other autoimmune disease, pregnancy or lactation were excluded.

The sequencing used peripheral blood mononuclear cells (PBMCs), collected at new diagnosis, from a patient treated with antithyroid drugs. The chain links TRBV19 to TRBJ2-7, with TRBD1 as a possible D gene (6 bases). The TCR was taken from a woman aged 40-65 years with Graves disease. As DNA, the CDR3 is TGTGCCAGTAGTATCAGCGACAGGCTCTACGAGCAGTACTTC. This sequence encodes CASSISDRLYEQYF.